The clone carrying this T cell receptor beta chain is medium-sized by share. This entry belongs to a study of metastatic and nonmetastatic thyroid tumors. Turning to the study itself: The study looked at repertoires side by side in blood and in tumor or nodule tissue from malignant and benign thyroid patients.

TCRdb ran MiXCR on the PCR reads. The sample contains roughly 13,000 clones, around a third of which appear only once. This CDR3 comprises 14 residues. V dropped 7 bases and J dropped 7 bases, with 14 bases sitting between them. In germline, CDR1 is MNHNS, CDR2 SASEGT. Nobody among the patients had been given any treatment before thyroid surgery. Specimen: tumor tissue. The chain combines TRBV6-1 with TRBJ1-6; tentative D call: TRBD1 (6 bases). The TCR was taken from a male donor with papillary thyroid cancer or a benign thyroid nodule (not recorded which). Some clones in this sample may be carry-over from other donors' samples. The CDR3 nucleotides are TGTGCCAGCACCTACAGGGTGGAAAATTCACCCCTCCACTTT. Its protein product is CASTYRVENSPLHF.